Sequencing of this TCR beta chain was carried out in a study of long-term antiretroviral therapy in people with HIV. Study observations and caveats: Whichever time point was examined, clones expanded before ART dominated the repertoire. Increased diversity was seen after ART, yet it remained lower than in transplant donor controls.

Trimming left V 2 bases short and J 8 bases short, with 12 bases between. Germline-derived CDR1 and CDR2 are MNHEY and SMNVEV (reference sequence). The CDR3 is 13 amino acids. In the United States, treatment was given to all participants with HIV. With survey level as its setting, the immunoSEQ assay was v3.0. The data were produced by immunoSEQ multiplex PCR, yet TCRdb's version contains in-frame clones alone and is incomplete. The table lists about 50,000 clones, about 81% of them singletons, with under 3% in the top ten. Regarding this clone: Its matching antigen is unknown.

The source material was unsorted PBMCs, sampled 0.8 years after starting antiretroviral therapy. This clonotype was sampled from a woman younger than 35 with HIV. The chain carries TRBV27 and TRBJ1-2, with D perhaps TRBD1 (5 bases). Here the CDR3 reads CASSLGQGNGYTF. DNA for the CDR3: TGTGCCAGCAGTTTAGGGCAGGGTAACGGCTACACCTTC.